This is a list of T cell receptor beta chains from one sample in a study of blood T cell repertoires in COVID-19. Data came from immunoSEQ multiplex PCR; TCRdb stores just in-frame clones and leaves some out. Among about 200,000 clones, 89% were seen once, and the ten largest hold over 7%. Sequenced material: PBMCs or T cells enriched from blood (not recorded which). The receptor source for this set is a young woman who had recovered from COVID-19. CDR3s include the opening cysteine and the closing phenylalanine or tryptophan. D genes are given only for firm matches. Only part of the rows carry a size: once, few, many, or a class if the clone is expanded.

d_gene: TRBD1; abundance: NA; v_gene: TRBV5-1; j_gene: TRBJ1-1; CDR3nt: TGCGCCAGCTCGACAGGGACGAACACTGAAGCTTTCTTT; CDR3aa: CASSTGTNTEAFF
d_gene: NA; abundance: NA; v_gene: TRBV30; j_gene: TRBJ1-6; CDR3nt: TGTGCCTGGATGGCAGGGCGAGGCTCACCCCTCCACTTT; CDR3aa: CAWMAGRGSPLHF
d_gene: NA; abundance: once; v_gene: TRBV28; j_gene: TRBJ1-2; CDR3nt: TGTGCCAGCAGTTTATACCCAGCGGGGTTTGACGGCTACACCTTC; CDR3aa: CASSLYPAGFDGYTF
d_gene: NA; abundance: NA; v_gene: TRBV6-4; j_gene: TRBJ2-1; CDR3nt: TGTGCCAGCAGTGAGAAGCCAAATAATGAGCAGTTCTTC; CDR3aa: CASSEKPNNEQFF
d_gene: NA; abundance: NA; v_gene: TRBV9; j_gene: TRBJ1-4; CDR3nt: TGTGCCAGCAGCGCGGGGGGCCGGGGTGCAGGAAAACTGTTTTTT; CDR3aa: CASSAGGRGAGKLFF
d_gene: NA; abundance: NA; v_gene: TRBV11-2; j_gene: TRBJ1-2; CDR3nt: TGTGCCAGCAGCCCAGGTGCACGAGAAGGCTACACCTTC; CDR3aa: CASSPGAREGYTF
d_gene: TRBD1; abundance: NA; v_gene: TRBV3-1/TRBV3-2; j_gene: TRBJ1-2; CDR3nt: TGTGCCAGCAGCCAAGACAGGGGGCGATTCTATGGCTACACCTTC; CDR3aa: CASSQDRGRFYGYTF
d_gene: NA; abundance: NA; v_gene: TRBV15; j_gene: TRBJ1-2; CDR3nt: TGTGCCACCAGCCCCAAGCACAGGGTTGGCTATGGCTACACCTTC; CDR3aa: CATSPKHRVGYGYTF
d_gene: TRBD1; abundance: NA; v_gene: TRBV5-6; j_gene: TRBJ1-1; CDR3nt: TGTGCCAGCAGCCTCAGCCTTGGACAGGGTTCCTCCACTGAAGCTTTCTTT; CDR3aa: CASSLSLGQGSSTEAFF
d_gene: TRBD1; abundance: NA; v_gene: TRBV7-9; j_gene: TRBJ2-1; CDR3nt: TGTGCCAGCAGCCCCCCCGGCGAGGGGGCTTACAATGAGCAGTTCTTC; CDR3aa: CASSPPGEGAYNEQFF
d_gene: TRBD1; abundance: NA; v_gene: TRBV2; j_gene: TRBJ2-7; CDR3nt: TGTGCCAGTCATCCCGGGACAGGGAGCCACGAGCAGTACTTC; CDR3aa: CASHPGTGSHEQYF
d_gene: NA; abundance: NA; v_gene: TRBV28; j_gene: TRBJ2-7; CDR3nt: TGTGCCAGCAGTCCACCACAACGGGGAGGGCAGTACTTC; CDR3aa: CASSPPQRGGQYF
d_gene: TRBD2; abundance: NA; v_gene: TRBV7-9; j_gene: TRBJ2-4; CDR3nt: TGTGCCAGCAGCTTAAGAAGCGGGGGGGCCTCTAAAAACATTCAGTACTTC; CDR3aa: CASSLRSGGASKNIQYF
d_gene: TRBD2; abundance: NA; v_gene: TRBV28; j_gene: TRBJ2-7; CDR3nt: TGTGCCAGCAGTTTTGCTTTAAGCTCACTAGCGTTAGAGCAGTACTTC; CDR3aa: CASSFALSSLALEQYF
d_gene: TRBD1; abundance: NA; v_gene: TRBV6-2/TRBV6-3; j_gene: TRBJ1-2; CDR3nt: TGTGCCAGCAGTTATGGACAGGGGGCCCCTTACTCGGGCTACACCTTC; CDR3aa: CASSYGQGAPYSGYTF
d_gene: NA; abundance: NA; v_gene: TRBV5-1; j_gene: TRBJ2-7; CDR3nt: TGCGCCAGCAGCCCCTCCGTTAGCACCTACGAGCAGTACTTC; CDR3aa: CASSPSVSTYEQYF
d_gene: NA; abundance: NA; v_gene: TRBV2; j_gene: TRBJ2-7; CDR3nt: TGTGCCATCGCGGACGGGAGCTCCTACGAGCAGTACTTC; CDR3aa: CAIADGSSYEQYF
d_gene: TRBD2; abundance: NA; v_gene: TRBV5-1; j_gene: TRBJ2-3; CDR3nt: TGCGCCAGCAGCTTGAGAGGACTAGGGGCTCGAACAGATACGCAGTATTTT; CDR3aa: CASSLRGLGARTDTQYF
d_gene: NA; abundance: NA; v_gene: TRBV9; j_gene: TRBJ1-4; CDR3nt: TGTGCCAGCAGCGTAGGTGGGCGGGGAGCTAATGAAAAACTGTTTTTT; CDR3aa: CASSVGGRGANEKLFF
d_gene: NA; abundance: NA; v_gene: TRBV7-2; j_gene: TRBJ2-1; CDR3nt: TGTGCCAGCAGCTTAACAGGGAACAATGAGCAGTTCTTC; CDR3aa: CASSLTGNNEQFF
d_gene: NA; abundance: few; v_gene: TRBV12-3/TRBV12-4; j_gene: TRBJ1-2; CDR3nt: TGTGCCAGCAGTCCAACAGGGCTAAGGGGCTACACCTTC; CDR3aa: CASSPTGLRGYTF
d_gene: NA; abundance: few; v_gene: TRBV5-1; j_gene: TRBJ1-1; CDR3nt: TGCGCCAGCAGCTTGTGGGACATGAACACTGAAGCTTTCTTT; CDR3aa: CASSLWDMNTEAFF
d_gene: NA; abundance: once; v_gene: TRBV2; j_gene: TRBJ2-3; CDR3nt: TGTGCCAGCAGTGAAGGGATTCGAGGGCTGCCGCAGTATTTT; CDR3aa: CASSEGIRGLPQYF
d_gene: NA; abundance: once; v_gene: TRBV5-1; j_gene: TRBJ2-5; CDR3nt: TGCGCCAGCAGCCCAGACCAGGGAGGAGAGACCCAGTACTTC; CDR3aa: CASSPDQGGETQYF
d_gene: TRBD1; abundance: NA; v_gene: TRBV28; j_gene: TRBJ2-7; CDR3nt: TGTGCCAGCAGATTTGACAGGGCCTACGAGCAGTACTTC; CDR3aa: CASRFDRAYEQYF